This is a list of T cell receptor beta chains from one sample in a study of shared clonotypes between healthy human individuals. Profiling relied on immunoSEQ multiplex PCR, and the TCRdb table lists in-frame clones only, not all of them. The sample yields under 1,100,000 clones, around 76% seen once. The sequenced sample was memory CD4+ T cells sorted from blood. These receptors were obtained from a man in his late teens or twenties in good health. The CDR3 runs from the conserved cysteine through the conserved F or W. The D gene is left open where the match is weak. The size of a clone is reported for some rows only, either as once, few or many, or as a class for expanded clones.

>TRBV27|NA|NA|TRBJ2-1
TGTGCCAGCAGTTTAAAGATTCAGGGGTTTGAGCAGTTCTTC
CASSLKIQGFEQFF
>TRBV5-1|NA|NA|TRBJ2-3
TGCGCCAGCAGCTTGCAGCGGGTAACAGATACGCAGTATTTT
CASSLQRVTDTQYF
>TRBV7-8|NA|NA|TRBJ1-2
TGTGCCAGCAGCCTACAGGGAACTAACTATGGCTACACCTTC
CASSLQGTNYGYTF
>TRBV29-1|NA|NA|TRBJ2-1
TGCAGCGTTCGGCCAGGAATCAATGAGCAGTTCTTC
CSVRPGINEQFF
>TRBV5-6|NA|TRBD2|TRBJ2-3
TGTGCCAGCAGCTCGGCTGCTAGCGGGGTAACAGATACGCAGTATTTT
CASSSAASGVTDTQYF
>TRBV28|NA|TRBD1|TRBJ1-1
TGTGCCAGCAGTTTAACGGACAGGGAGGGCACTGAAGCTTTCTTT
CASSLTDREGTEAFF
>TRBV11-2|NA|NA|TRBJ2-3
TGTGCCAGCAGCTTCTGGGTAGCGGAGGATACGCAGTATTTT
CASSFWVAEDTQYF
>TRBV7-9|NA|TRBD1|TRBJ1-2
TGTGCCAGCAGCAACCCCGGGACAGGTAGAGGCTACACCTTC
CASSNPGTGRGYTF
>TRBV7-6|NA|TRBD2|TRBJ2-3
TGTGCCAGCAGCTCCGGGACTACTCCCCAGTCGCAGTATTTT
CASSSGTTPQSQYF
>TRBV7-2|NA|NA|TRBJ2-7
TGTGCCAGCAGCTTATTGAGACAGCTTGGAGAGCAGTACTTC
CASSLLRQLGEQYF
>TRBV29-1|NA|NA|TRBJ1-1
TGCAGCGTTGTCTGGCAGAACACTGAAGCTTTCTTT
CSVVWQNTEAFF
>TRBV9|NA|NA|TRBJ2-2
TGTGCCAGCAGCGTAGAGATCACGGGACTTTACACCGGGGAGCTGTTTTTT
CASSVEITGLYTGELFF
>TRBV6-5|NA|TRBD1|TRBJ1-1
TGTGCCACCCGGAGGACAGGGTCGAACACTGAAGCTTTCTTT
CATRRTGSNTEAFF
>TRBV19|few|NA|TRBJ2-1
TGTGCCAGTAGTAAAACTTACAGGGCAGGCCCCTACAATGAGCAGTTCTTC
CASSKTYRAGPYNEQFF
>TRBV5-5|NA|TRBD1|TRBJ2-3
TGTGCCAGCAGGGGACAGGGTGTCTCTAGCACAGATACGCAGTATTTT
CASRGQGVSSTDTQYF
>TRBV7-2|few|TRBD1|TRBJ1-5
TGTGCCAGCAGCCCCCCGGGACAGGTCGGTCAGCCCCAGCATTTT
CASSPPGQVGQPQHF
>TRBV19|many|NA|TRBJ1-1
TGTGCCAGTAGTATGAGACGGGGTCCATTGAACACTGAAGCTTTCTTT
CASSMRRGPLNTEAFF
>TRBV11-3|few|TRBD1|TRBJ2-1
TGTGCCAGCAGCTTAGCCAGGGGGAGCGACAATGAGCAGTTCTTC
CASSLARGSDNEQFF
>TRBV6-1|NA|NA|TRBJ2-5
TGTGCCAGCAGTGCTGGGCCTTCTCAAGAGACCCAGTACTTC
CASSAGPSQETQYF
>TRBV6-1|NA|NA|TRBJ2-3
TGTGCCAGCAGGAAGGACATGACCACAGATACGCAGTATTTT
CASRKDMTTDTQYF
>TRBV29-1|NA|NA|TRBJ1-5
TGCAGCGTCCGCCTGGGGGTGGGCAATCAGCCCCAGCATTTT
CSVRLGVGNQPQHF
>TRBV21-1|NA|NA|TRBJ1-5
TGTGCCAGCTCCTTGGGACGGCTGCTCCAGCATTTT
CASSLGRLLQHF
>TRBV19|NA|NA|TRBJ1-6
TGTGCCAGTAGGGTGAAGAATTCACCCCTCCACTTT
CASRVKNSPLHF
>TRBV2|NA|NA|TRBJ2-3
TGTGCCAGCACGAACACAGATACGCAGTATTTT
CASTNTDTQYF
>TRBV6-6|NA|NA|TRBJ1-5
TGTGCCAGCAGCCTGACCAGCAATCAGCCCCAGCATTTT
CASSLTSNQPQHF
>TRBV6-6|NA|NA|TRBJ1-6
TGTGCCAGCAGCCACGGGGGGATCTCCTATAATTCACCCCTCCACTTT
CASSHGGISYNSPLHF
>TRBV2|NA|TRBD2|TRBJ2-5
TGTGCCAGCAGTGCTGGTAGCGGGGGGCCTCAAGGTTTTGGGGCCCAGTACTTC
CASSAGSGGPQGFGAQYF
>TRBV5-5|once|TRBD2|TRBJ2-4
TGTGCCAGCAGCTTGGAAGCAGCGGGAGGTGTCAAAAACATTCAGTACTTC
CASSLEAAGGVKNIQYF
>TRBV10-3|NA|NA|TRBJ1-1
TGTGCCATCAGTGATGGGGGGAACACTGAAGCTTTCTTT
CAISDGGNTEAFF
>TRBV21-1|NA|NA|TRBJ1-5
TGTGCCAGCAGCAAACATAACAGGGGCTTCTCAGCCCAGCATTTT
CASSKHNRGFSAQHF
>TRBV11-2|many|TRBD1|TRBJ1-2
TGTGCCAGCAGCTTATCTCCGACAGGGGGAATAGGTGGCTACACCTTC
CASSLSPTGGIGGYTF
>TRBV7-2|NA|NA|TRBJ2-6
TGTGCCAGCAGCTTGACGGTGAGCTCTGGGGCCAACGTCCTGACTTTC
CASSLTVSSGANVLTF
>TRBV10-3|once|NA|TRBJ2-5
TGTGCCATCAGGCAAGAGCGAGTGGAGACCCAGTACTTC
CAIRQERVETQYF
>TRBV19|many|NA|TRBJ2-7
TGTGCCAGTAGTATAGCTAGCAGCGGTCTCTACGAGCAGTACTTC
CASSIASSGLYEQYF
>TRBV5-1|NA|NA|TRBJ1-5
TGCGCCAGCAGCCCTACGGGGTCTTATAGCAATCAGCCCCAGCATTTT
CASSPTGSYSNQPQHF
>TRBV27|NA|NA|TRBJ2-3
TGTGCCAGCGTTCGGGACGCCAGCACAGATACGCAGTATTTT
CASVRDASTDTQYF
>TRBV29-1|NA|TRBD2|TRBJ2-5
TGCAGCGTGCTCCTTGGGAGGGGTGGAGAGACCCAGTACTTC
CSVLLGRGGETQYF
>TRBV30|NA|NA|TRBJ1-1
TGTGCCTGGAGGCCAGCATTCACTGAAGCTTTCTTT
CAWRPAFTEAFF
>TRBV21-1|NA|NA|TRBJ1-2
TGTGCCAGCAGCAGAGATAACGGCGGCTACACCTTC
CASSRDNGGYTF
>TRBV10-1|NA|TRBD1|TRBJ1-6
TGCGCCACCGGACAGGGTGGGAATTCACCCCTCCACTTT
CATGQGGNSPLHF
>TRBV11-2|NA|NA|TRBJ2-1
TGTGCCAGCAGCCCGGGGGTACGGACCCTGAACAATGAGCAGTTCTTC
CASSPGVRTLNNEQFF
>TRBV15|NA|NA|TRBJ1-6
TGTGCCACCAGCAGAGACCCCCGGTCCCGGGACTCCCCCCTCCACTTT
CATSRDPRSRDSPLHF
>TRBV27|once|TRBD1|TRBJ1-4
TGTGCCAGCAAGTTCTATGCCGGGACAGGGGGCGGGAAACTGTTTTTT
CASKFYAGTGGGKLFF
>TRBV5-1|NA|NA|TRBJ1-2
TGCGCCAGCAGCTTGGCCGGAGGGGAGGCCTATGGCTACACCTTC
CASSLAGGEAYGYTF
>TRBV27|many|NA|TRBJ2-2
TGTGCCAGCAGTTTTGCACAGGGGGAGCTGTTTTTT
CASSFAQGELFF
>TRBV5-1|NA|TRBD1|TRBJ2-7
TGCGCCAGCAGCTTGTCACAGGGGACCTACGAGCAGTACTTC
CASSLSQGTYEQYF